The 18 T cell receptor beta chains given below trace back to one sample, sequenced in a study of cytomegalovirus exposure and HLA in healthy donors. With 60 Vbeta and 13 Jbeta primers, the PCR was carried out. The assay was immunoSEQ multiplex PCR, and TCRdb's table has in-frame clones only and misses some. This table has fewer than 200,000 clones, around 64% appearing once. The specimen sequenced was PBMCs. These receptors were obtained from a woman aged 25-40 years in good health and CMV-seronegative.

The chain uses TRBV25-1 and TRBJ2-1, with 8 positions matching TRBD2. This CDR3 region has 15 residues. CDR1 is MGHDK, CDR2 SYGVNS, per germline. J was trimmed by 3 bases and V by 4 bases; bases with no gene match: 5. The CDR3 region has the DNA TGTGCCAGCAGTGTAGGAGCGGGAGTCTACAATGAGCAGTTCTTC. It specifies CASSVGAGVYNEQFF. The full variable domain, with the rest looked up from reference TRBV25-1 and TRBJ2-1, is EADIYQTPRYLVIGTGKKITLECSQTMGHDKMYWYQQDPGMELHLIHYSYGVNSTEKGDLSSESTVSRIRTEHFPLTLESARPSHTSQYLCASSVGAGVYNEQFFGPGTRLTVL.

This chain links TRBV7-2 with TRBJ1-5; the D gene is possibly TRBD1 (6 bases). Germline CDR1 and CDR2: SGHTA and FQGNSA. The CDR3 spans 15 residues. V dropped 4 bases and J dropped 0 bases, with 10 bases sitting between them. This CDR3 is CASSSGQNSNQPQHF. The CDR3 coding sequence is TGTGCCAGCAGCTCCGGACAGAATAGCAATCAGCCCCAGCATTTT.

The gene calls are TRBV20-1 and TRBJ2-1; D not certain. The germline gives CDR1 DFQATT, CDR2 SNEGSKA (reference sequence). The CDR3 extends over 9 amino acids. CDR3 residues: CRAPDEQFF. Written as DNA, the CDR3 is TGCAGAGCCCCGGATGAGCAGTTCTTC.

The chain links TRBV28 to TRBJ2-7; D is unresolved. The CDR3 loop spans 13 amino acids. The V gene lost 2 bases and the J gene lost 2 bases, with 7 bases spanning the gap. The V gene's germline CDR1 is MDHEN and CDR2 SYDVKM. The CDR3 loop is CASSLSPTYEQYF. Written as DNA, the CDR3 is TGTGCCAGCAGTTTAAGCCCCACCTACGAGCAGTACTTC.

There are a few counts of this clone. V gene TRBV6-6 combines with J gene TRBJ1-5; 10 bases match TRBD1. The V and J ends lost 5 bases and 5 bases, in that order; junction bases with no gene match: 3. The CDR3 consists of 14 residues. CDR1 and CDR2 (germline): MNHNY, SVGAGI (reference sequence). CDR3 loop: CASSRDRGDQPQHF. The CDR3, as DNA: TGTGCCAGCAGTAGGGACAGGGGCGATCAGCCCCAGCATTTT.

In DNA, the CDR3 is TGTGCCAGCAGCCAAGGTAGTAGGCAGGCGAGCTACGAGCAGTACTTC. Amino acids: CASSQGSRQASYEQYF. V and J are TRBV4-2 and TRBJ2-7, with no clear D. V lost 1 base to trimming and J lost 3 bases, with 16 bases between them. Germline V gene sequence: CDR1 LGHNA, CDR2 YNFKEQ. The CDR3 is 16 amino acids.

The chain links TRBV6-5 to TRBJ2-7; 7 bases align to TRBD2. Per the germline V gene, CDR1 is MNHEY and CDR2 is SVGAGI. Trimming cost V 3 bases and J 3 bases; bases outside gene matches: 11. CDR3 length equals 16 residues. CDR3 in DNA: TGTGCCAGCAGTTATAACCGGGCTAGCGGAGACTACGAGCAGTACTTC. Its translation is CASSYNRASGDYEQYF.

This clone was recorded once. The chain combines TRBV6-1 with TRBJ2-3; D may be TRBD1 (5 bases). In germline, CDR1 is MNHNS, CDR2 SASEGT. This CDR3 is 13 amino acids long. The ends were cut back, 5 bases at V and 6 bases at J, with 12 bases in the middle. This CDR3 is CASSLGARDTQYF. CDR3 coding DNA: TGTGCCAGCAGTCTAGGGGCGCGGGATACGCAGTATTTT.

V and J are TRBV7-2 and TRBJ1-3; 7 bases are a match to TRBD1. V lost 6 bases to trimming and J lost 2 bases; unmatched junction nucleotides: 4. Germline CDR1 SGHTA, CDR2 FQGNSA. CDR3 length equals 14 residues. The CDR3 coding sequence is TGTGCCAGCAGACTAGACAGGGCTGGAAACACCATATATTTT. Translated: CASRLDRAGNTIYF. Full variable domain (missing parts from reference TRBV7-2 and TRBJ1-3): GAGVSQSPSNKVTEKGKDVELRCDPISGHTALYWYRQSLGQGLEFLIYFQGNSAPDKSGLPSDRFSAERTGGSVSTLTIQRTQQEDSAVYLCASRLDRAGNTIYFGEGSWLTVV.

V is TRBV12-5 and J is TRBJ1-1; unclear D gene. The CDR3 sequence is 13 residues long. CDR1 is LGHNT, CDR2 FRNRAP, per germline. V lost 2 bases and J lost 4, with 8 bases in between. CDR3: CASGLSLGTEAFF. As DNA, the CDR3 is TGTGCTAGTGGTTTGTCCCTCGGCACTGAAGCTTTCTTT.

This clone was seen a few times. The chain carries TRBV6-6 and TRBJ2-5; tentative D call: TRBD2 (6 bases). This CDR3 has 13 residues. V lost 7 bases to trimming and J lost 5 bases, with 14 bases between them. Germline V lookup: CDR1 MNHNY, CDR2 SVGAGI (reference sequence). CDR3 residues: CASTGRFAETQYF. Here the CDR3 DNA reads TGTGCCAGCACTGGGAGGTTTGCGGAGACCCAGTACTTC.

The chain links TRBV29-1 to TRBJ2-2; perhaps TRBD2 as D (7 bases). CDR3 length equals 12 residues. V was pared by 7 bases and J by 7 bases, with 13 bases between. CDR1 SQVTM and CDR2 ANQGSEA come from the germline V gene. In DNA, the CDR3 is TGCAGCGGCGACGGGGGGCACGGGGAGCTGTTTTTT. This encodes CSGDGGHGELFF.

CDR3 sequence (DNA): TGTGCCAGCAGCTTAAACTATTTGGAGCTCCAAGAGACCCAGTACTTC. Protein: CASSLNYLELQETQYF. The chain combines TRBV11-2 with TRBJ2-5; D is uncertain. CDR3 size: 16 residues. V was trimmed by 2 bases and J by 1 base, leaving 14 bases between them. CDR1 SGHAT and CDR2 FQNNGV come from the germline V gene. The variable domain in full, completed from reference TRBV11-2 and TRBJ2-5, reads EAGVAQSPRYKIIEKRQSVAFWCNPISGHATLYWYQQILGQGPKLLIQFQNNGVVDDSQLPKDRFSAERLKGVDSTLKIQPAKLEDSAVYLCASSLNYLELQETQYFGPGTRLLVL.

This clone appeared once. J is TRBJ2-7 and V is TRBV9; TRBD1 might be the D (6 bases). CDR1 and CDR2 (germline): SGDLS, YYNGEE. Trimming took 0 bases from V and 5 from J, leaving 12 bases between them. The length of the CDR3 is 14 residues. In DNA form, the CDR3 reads TGTGCCAGCAGCGTAGGGACATACAGGGACGAGCAGTACTTC. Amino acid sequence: CASSVGTYRDEQYF.

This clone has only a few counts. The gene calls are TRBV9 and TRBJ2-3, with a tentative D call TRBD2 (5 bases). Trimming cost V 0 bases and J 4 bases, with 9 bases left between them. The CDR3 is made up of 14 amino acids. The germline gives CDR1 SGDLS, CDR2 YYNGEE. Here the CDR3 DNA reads TGTGCCAGCAGCGTAGCGGGATGGGCAGATACGCAGTATTTT. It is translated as CASSVAGWADTQYF. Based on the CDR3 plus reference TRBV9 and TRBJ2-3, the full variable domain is DSGVTQTPKHLITATGQRVTLRCSPRSGDLSVYWYQQSLDQGLQFLIQYYNGEERAKGNILERFSAQQFPDLHSELNLSSLELGDSALYFCASSVAGWADTQYFGPGTRLTVL.

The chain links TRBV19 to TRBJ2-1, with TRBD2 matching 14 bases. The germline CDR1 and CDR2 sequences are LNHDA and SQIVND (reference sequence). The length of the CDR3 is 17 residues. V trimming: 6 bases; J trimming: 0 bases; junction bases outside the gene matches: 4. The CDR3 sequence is CASRGLAGESSYNEQFF. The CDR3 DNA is TGTGCCAGTAGGGGACTAGCGGGGGAGAGCTCCTACAATGAGCAGTTCTTC.

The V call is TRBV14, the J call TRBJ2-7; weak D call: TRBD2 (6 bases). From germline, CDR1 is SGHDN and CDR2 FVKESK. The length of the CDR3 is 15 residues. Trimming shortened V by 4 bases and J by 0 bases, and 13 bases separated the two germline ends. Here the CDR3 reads CASSLIGGNSYEQYF. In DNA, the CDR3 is TGTGCCAGCAGCCTCATCGGCGGGAACTCCTACGAGCAGTACTTC.

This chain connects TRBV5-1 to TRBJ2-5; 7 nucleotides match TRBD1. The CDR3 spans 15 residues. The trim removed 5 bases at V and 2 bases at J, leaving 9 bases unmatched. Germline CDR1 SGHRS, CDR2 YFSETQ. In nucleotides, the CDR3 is TGCGCCAGCAGTGATGGACAGGCCCAACAAGAGACCCAGTACTTC. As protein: CASSDGQAQQETQYF.